The clone carrying this TCR beta chain was detected only a few times. The antigen remains undetermined. The sample belongs to a study of T-cell reconstitution after alpha-beta-depleted transplantation in children. Findings and caveats of the study: Newly produced T cells mostly provided counts and TCRbeta diversity after one year, as hyperexpanded clones declined.

With 5 bases removed from V and 3 bases from J, the gap between germline ends came to 14 bases. The CDR3 loop spans 14 amino acids. A TCRbeta library incorporating unique molecular identifiers was prepared. TCRdb called the PCR reads again in MiXCR, with one record for every CDR3 protein. The profile shows 98,000 or so distinct CDR3 sequences, about 6% of them singletons. This sequence was found in a male patient aged 2-15 years who had a stem cell transplant for acute lymphoblastic leukemia, so the T cells may come from the graft donor. The V gene is TRBV12-3 or TRBV12-4, the J gene TRBJ2-7, with D unresolved. Here the sequenced sample was PBMCs, mostly from graft donor cells, taken 360 days after TCRalphabeta/CD19-depleted stem cell transplant. The CDR3 sequence is CASSRSGLYYEQYF. As DNA, the CDR3 is TGTGCCAGCAGTCGGTCCGGGCTATACTACGAGCAGTACTTC.